This record concerns one T cell receptor beta chain sequence. The data derive from a study of blood T cell repertoires in COVID-19. Whole-study context: The cDNA or gDNA used as material had been derived from T cells, B-cell-depleted T cells, or PBMCs.

TCRdb keeps only in-frame clones here, not all; method: immunoSEQ multiplex PCR. The sample includes 250,000 to 400,000 clones, approximately 81% of them seen just once. CDR3 size: 14 residues. Trimming at V came to 4 bases and at J to 9 bases, leaving 11 bases not matched to a gene. Looked up from germline, CDR1 is SGHAT and CDR2 is FQNNGV. A PCR-confirmed or clinician-diagnosed COVID-19 case had contacted exposed participants within 2 weeks of entry. What was sequenced was PBMCs or T cells enriched from blood (not recorded which). The sequence was collected from a woman in her twenties or thirties who had been exposed to COVID-19. The J gene is TRBJ1-1, the V gene TRBV11-2; TRBD1 agrees at 7 bases. The CDR3 spells CASSSVRDSRKAFF. CDR3 DNA: TGTGCCAGCAGCTCGGTCCGGGACAGTAGGAAAGCTTTCTTT. Variable domain in full (rest from reference TRBV11-2 and TRBJ1-1): EAGVAQSPRYKIIEKRQSVAFWCNPISGHATLYWYQQILGQGPKLLIQFQNNGVVDDSQLPKDRFSAERLKGVDSTLKIQPAKLEDSAVYLCASSSVRDSRKAFFGQGTRLTVV.